The clone carrying this T cell receptor beta chain was observed many times. Its matching antigen is unknown. The length of the CDR3 is 13 residues. Trimming cost V 8 bases and J 6 bases, with 11 bases left between them. Germline CDR1 is ENHRY and CDR2 is SYGVKD. One entry per CDR3 protein, called by TCRdb with MiXCR from the 5' RACE reads. This sample has roughly 170,000 distinct CDR3 sequences; less than 20% occur once, and the top ten carry roughly 4.3%. These data originate in a study of T-cell memory formation after mild COVID-19. General observations from the study: Contracting clones, day 15 to 85, had balanced CD4/CD8, and later expanders favored CD4+.

Sequencing was carried out using PBMCs or a T cell subset sorted from them (not recorded which). This TCR was sampled from a young man who had mild COVID-19 (a few samples of this study predate the infection). Cell type and time point are not known. The V call is TRBV10-3, the J call TRBJ2-6; D gene ambiguous. The CDR3 region is CAIGTLEANVLTF. CDR3 nucleotide sequence: TGTGCCATCGGTACTCTGGAGGCCAACGTCCTGACTTTC.